The 17 T cell receptor beta chains below all came from one sample that was sequenced in a study of regulatory T cells in long-lasting Graves disease. Building the TCR beta libraries relied on iRepertoire HTBI primers, and CDR3 regions underwent Arm-PCR. From the multiplex PCR reads, TCRdb called clonotypes with MiXCR, one entry per CDR3 protein. This sample has roughly 500,000 distinct CDR3 sequences, with 20% found just once. Stated time point: persistent/refractory GD, antithyroid drugs over 5 years with positive TRAb. The TCR library used RNA extracted from PBMCs. The sequences come from peripheral blood mononuclear cells (PBMCs), collected when the disease was refractory, from a patient treated with antithyroid drugs. The receptor source for this set is a female donor with Graves disease.

Worth noting for this clonotype: With a much larger clone just one base away, this may be a read error. J is TRBJ2-7 and V is TRBV11-2; D uncertain. This CDR3 region has 15 residues. The V end lost 0 bases, the J end lost 3 bases, and 12 bases lay between the germline ends. Per germline, CDR1 SGHAT and CDR2 FQNNGV. CDR3 residues: CASSLEPQHGYEQYF. Here the CDR3 DNA reads TGTGCCAGCAGCTTAGAACCCCAACACGGCTACGAGCAGTACTTC.

The sample holds a few counts of this clonotype. In DNA form, the CDR3 reads TGTGCCAGCAGCAACGCGGGGTCTGGAAACACCATATATTTT. Its translation: CASSNAGSGNTIYF. This chain uses TRBV6-1 with TRBJ1-3; D ambiguous. Trimming stripped 6 bases from V and 1 base from J, with 10 bases between. The CDR3 runs 14 residues. Germline lookup yields CDR1 MNHNS and CDR2 SASEGT.

This clonotype was picked up many times. The V gene is TRBV6-5, the J gene TRBJ2-7; D unresolved. CDR3 length: 15 amino acids. The germline V gene encodes CDR1 MNHEY and CDR2 SVGAGI. The V end lost 2 bases, the J end lost 2 bases, and 13 bases lay between the germline ends. As DNA, the CDR3 is TGTGCCAGCAGTTACCGACAAGCCACCACCTACGAGCAGTACTTC. Its translation: CASSYRQATTYEQYF.

The chain couples TRBV15 to TRBJ1-5; 8 positions match TRBD1. The CDR3 is 16 amino acids. Trimming removed 5 bases from V and 7 bases from J; junction bases left unmatched: 13. Germline V gives CDR1 LNHNV, CDR2 YYDKDF (reference sequence). The DNA for the CDR3 is TGTGCCACCAGCGTGGACAGGGTGGCTGGAGTACAGCCCCAGCATTTT. Translating gives CATSVDRVAGVQPQHF.

This clonotype occurred many times. The chain uses TRBV27 and TRBJ2-5; TRBD1 is a possible D gene (5 bases). V was trimmed by 3 bases and J by 0 bases, leaving 8 bases between them. The CDR3 consists of 14 residues. Germline-derived CDR1 and CDR2 are MNHEY and SMNVEV (reference sequence). The CDR3 reads CASSLTAYQETQYF. Written as DNA, the CDR3 is TGTGCCAGCAGTTTGACAGCGTACCAAGAGACCCAGTACTTC.

V and J are TRBV11-2 and TRBJ2-7; a possible D gene is TRBD2 (6 bases). This CDR3 region has 14 residues. Per germline, CDR1 SGHAT and CDR2 FQNNGV. The V end lost 2 bases, the J end lost 2 bases, and 10 bases lay between the germline ends. CDR3 sequence: CASSLPGVPYEQYF. The CDR3 DNA sequence: TGTGCCAGCAGCTTACCGGGGGTCCCCTACGAGCAGTACTTC.

Ten or more counts support this clonotype. The chain combines TRBV28 with TRBJ2-4; possibly TRBD1 for D (6 bases). V lost 6 bases to trimming and J lost 1 base, with 31 bases between them. The germline gives CDR1 MDHEN, CDR2 SYDVKM. The CDR3 covers 21 residues. The CDR3 reads CASRAISLRGSEAVAKNIQYF. CDR3 nucleotide sequence: TGTGCCAGCAGGGCGATCAGCCTCAGGGGCAGCGAGGCAGTCGCCAAAAACATTCAGTACTTC.

This clonotype occurred many times. This chain uses TRBV30 with TRBJ1-2; D ambiguous. Germline V gives CDR1 GTSNPN, CDR2 SVGIG (reference sequence). The CDR3 length is 14 residues. Trimming left V 0 bases short and J 3 bases short, with 11 bases between. DNA of the CDR3: TGTGCCTGGAGTGTCGAGGAGGGAGACTATGGCTACACCTTC. Its protein product is CAWSVEEGDYGYTF.

This clonotype has at least ten counts. The CDR3 sequence is CSASHRGSEQYF. CDR3 bases: TGCAGTGCTAGCCACAGGGGAAGCGAGCAGTACTTC. J is TRBJ2-7 and V is TRBV20-1, with 7 bases matching TRBD1. Germline lookup yields CDR1 DFQATT and CDR2 SNEGSKA (reference sequence). With V trimmed by 3 bases and J by 6 bases, 5 bases remained unmatched. This CDR3 is 12 amino acids long.

In its sample, this clonotype was seen many times. This rearrangement joins TRBV3-1 to TRBJ2-2, with 10 bases aligning to TRBD1. The CDR3 has 17 residues. Germline V gene data show CDR1 as LGHDT and CDR2 as YNNKEL (reference sequence). Trimming at V came to 1 base and at J to 3 bases, leaving 5 bases not matched to a gene. The CDR3 is CASSQVGQGVDTGELFF. The CDR3, as DNA: TGTGCCAGCAGCCAAGTCGGACAGGGGGTCGACACCGGGGAGCTGTTTTTT.

The chain has TRBV12-3 or TRBV12-4 and TRBJ1-5, with D possibly matching TRBD1 (6 bases). Trimming took off 5 bases at V and 6 bases at J, with 14 bases between the two ends. This CDR3 has 14 residues. The CDR3 protein is CASSIQGSSQPQHF. DNA for the CDR3: TGTGCCAGCAGTATACAGGGATCGAGTCAGCCCCAGCATTTT.

The chain joins TRBV6-9 to TRBJ2-7, with D tentatively TRBD1 or TRBD2 (5 bases each). The CDR3 is 14 residues long. V was pared by 4 bases and J by 1 base, with 11 bases between. Germline V lookup: CDR1 MNHGY, CDR2 SVAAGI. In nucleotides, the CDR3 is TGTGCCAGCAGTTGGGGGACCTTGTCCTACGAGCAGTACTTC. This translates into CASSWGTLSYEQYF.

The chain joins TRBV5-6 to TRBJ2-5; the match to TRBD2 covers 14 bases. The junction had 7 bases not matched to a gene; V was cut back by 3 bases and J by 3 bases. This CDR3 comprises 17 residues. Germline V lookup: CDR1 SGHDT, CDR2 YYEEEE. CDR3 loop: CASSSPPGLAGEETQYF. In nucleotides, the CDR3 is TGTGCCAGCAGCTCCCCCCCGGGACTAGCGGGAGAAGAGACCCAGTACTTC. The whole variable domain, filled in from reference TRBV5-6 and TRBJ2-5, reads DAGVTQSPTHLIKTRGQQVTLRCSPKSGHDTVSWYQQALGQGPQFIFQYYEEEERQRGNFPDRFSGHQFPNYSSELNVNALLLGDSALYLCASSSPPGLAGEETQYFGPGTRLLVL.

This clonotype was seen a few times. The V and J genes are TRBV19 and TRBJ1-2; D not resolved. There are 15 residues in the CDR3. V lost 1 base and J lost 5, with 14 bases in between. The germline V gene has CDR1 LNHDA and CDR2 SQIVND (reference sequence). CDR3 DNA: TGTGCCAGTAGTATAGTTGGACGGCCCCGTTATGGCTACACCTTC. It is translated as CASSIVGRPRYGYTF.

The table lists this clonotype with a few counts. This rearrangement joins TRBV30 to TRBJ2-7; D is possibly TRBD2 (5 bases). The CDR3 runs 14 residues. V lost 1 base, J lost 9 bases, and 19 bases lay in between. Germline V lookup: CDR1 GTSNPN, CDR2 SVGIG (reference sequence). The DNA of the CDR3 is TGTGCCTGGAGTGGTGCTAGCCACCTACGAGCGCAGTACTTC. Encoded protein: CAWSGASHLRAQYF.

This clonotype was found many times. The rearrangement uses TRBV6-2 or TRBV6-3 and TRBJ1-2; possibly TRBD1 for D (5 bases). The V and J ends lost 2 bases and 4 bases respectively, with 11 bases between them. The CDR3 covers 14 residues. CDR1 and CDR2 from the germline V gene are MNHEY and SVGEGT. CDR3 protein: CASSYEGPIYGYTF. The CDR3 coding sequence is TGTGCCAGCAGTTACGAGGGACCGATCTATGGCTACACCTTC.

The CDR3 sequence: CSARLGPKTWGYTF. The CDR3 DNA reads as TGCAGTGCTAGACTCGGGCCCAAAACCTGGGGCTACACCTTC. The J gene is TRBJ1-2, the V gene TRBV20-1; D is undetermined. Germline V gene data show CDR1 as DFQATT and CDR2 as SNEGSKA (reference sequence). Trimming removed 2 bases from V and 8 bases from J, with 18 bases in between. CDR3 size: 14 residues.